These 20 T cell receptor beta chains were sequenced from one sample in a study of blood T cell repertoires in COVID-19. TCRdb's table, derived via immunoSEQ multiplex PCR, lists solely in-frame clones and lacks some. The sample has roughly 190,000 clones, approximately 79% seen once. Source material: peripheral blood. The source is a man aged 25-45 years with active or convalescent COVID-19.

CDR3 protein: CASSQEQEGPYGYTF. The CDR3 region has the DNA TGCGCCAGCAGCCAAGAACAGGAGGGTCCCTATGGCTACACCTTC. This rearrangement joins TRBV4-3 to TRBJ1-2; tentatively, D is TRBD1 (5 bases). The germline gives CDR1 LGHNA, CDR2 YSLEER. The length of the CDR3 is 15 residues. With 0 bases removed from V and 4 bases from J, the gap between germline ends came to 12 bases.

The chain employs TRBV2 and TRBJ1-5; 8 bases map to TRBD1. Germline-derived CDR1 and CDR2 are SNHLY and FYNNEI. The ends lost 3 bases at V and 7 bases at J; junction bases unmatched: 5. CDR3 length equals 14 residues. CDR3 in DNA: TGTGCCAGCAGTGAGCAGGGGGCAGGCCAGCCCCAGCATTTT. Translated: CASSEQGAGQPQHF.

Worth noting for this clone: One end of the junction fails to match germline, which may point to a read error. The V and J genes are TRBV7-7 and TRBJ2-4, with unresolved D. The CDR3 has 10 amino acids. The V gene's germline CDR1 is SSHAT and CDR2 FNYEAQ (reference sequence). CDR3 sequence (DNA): TGTGCTAGCAGCCCCGTCATTCAGTACTTC. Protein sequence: CASSPVIQYF. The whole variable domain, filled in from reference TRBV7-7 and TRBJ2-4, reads GAGVSQSPRYKVTKRGQDVTLRCDPISSHATLYWYQQALGQGPEFLTYFNYEAQPDKSGLPSDRFSAERPEGSISTLTIQRTEQRDSAMYRCASSPVIQYFGAGTRLSVL.

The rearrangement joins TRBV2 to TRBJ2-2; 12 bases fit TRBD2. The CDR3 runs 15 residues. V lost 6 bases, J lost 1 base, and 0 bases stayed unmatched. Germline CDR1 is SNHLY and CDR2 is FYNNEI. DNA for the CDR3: TGTGCCAGCAGGGGACTAGCGGGGAACACCGGGGAGCTGTTTTTT. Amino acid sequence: CASRGLAGNTGELFF.

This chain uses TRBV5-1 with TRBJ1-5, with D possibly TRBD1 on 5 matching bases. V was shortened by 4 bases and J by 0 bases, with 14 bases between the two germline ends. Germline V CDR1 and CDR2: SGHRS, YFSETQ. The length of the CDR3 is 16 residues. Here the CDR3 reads CASSVQGGFSNQPQHF. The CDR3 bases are TGCGCCAGCAGCGTCCAGGGCGGCTTTAGCAATCAGCCCCAGCATTTT.

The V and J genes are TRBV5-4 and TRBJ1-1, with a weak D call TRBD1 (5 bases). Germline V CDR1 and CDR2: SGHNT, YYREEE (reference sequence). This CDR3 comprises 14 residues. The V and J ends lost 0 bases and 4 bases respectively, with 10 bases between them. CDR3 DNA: TGTGCCAGCAGCTTGGAGTGGACATCCACTGAAGCTTTCTTT. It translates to CASSLEWTSTEAFF.

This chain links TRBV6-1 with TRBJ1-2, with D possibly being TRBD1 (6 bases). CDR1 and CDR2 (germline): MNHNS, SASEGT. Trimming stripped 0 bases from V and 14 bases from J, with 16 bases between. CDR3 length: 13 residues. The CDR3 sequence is CASSEARRGAQTF. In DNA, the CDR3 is TGTGCCAGCAGTGAAGCGAGGCGGGGGGCTCAGACCTTC.

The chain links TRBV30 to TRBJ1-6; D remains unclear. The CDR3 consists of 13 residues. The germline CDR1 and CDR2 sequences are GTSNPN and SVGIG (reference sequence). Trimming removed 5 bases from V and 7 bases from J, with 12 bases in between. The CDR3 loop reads CAWGQRQNSPLHF. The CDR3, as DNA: TGTGCCTGGGGCCAGCGGCAGAATTCACCCCTCCACTTT.

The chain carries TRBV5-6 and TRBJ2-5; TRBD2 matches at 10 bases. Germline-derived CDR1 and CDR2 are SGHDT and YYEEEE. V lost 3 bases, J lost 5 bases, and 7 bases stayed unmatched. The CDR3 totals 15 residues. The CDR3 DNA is TGTGCCAGCAGCTCCGTAGCGGGGGGTCTGGAGACCCAGTACTTC. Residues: CASSSVAGGLETQYF.

The CDR3 DNA is TGTGCCAGCAGCAGACCAGGTAGAGGCTACACCTTC. This translates into CASSRPGRGYTF. The chain is built from TRBV5-8 and TRBJ1-2; D is undetermined. Germline V gene data show CDR1 as SGHTS and CDR2 as YDEGEE. V lost 4 bases and J lost 8, with 12 bases in between. This CDR3 region has 12 residues.

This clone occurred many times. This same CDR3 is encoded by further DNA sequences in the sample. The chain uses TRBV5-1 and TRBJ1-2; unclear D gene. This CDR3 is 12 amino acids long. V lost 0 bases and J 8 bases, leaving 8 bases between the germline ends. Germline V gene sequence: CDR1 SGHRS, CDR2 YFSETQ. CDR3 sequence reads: CASSLDGKGYTF. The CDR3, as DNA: TGCGCCAGCAGCTTGGACGGTAAGGGCTACACCTTC. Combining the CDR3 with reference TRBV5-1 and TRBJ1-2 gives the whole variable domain KAGVTQTPRYLIKTRGQQVTLSCSPISGHRSVSWYQQTPGQGLQFLFEYFSETQRNKGNFPGRFSGRQFSNSRSEMNVSTLELGDSALYLCASSLDGKGYTFGSGTRLTVV.

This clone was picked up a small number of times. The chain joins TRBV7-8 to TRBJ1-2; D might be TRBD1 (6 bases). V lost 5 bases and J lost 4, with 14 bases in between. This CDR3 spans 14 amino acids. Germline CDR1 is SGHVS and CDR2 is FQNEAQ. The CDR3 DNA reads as TGTGCCAGCAGCAAGGGGGGGGAGGGCTATGGCTACACCTTC. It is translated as CASSKGGEGYGYTF.

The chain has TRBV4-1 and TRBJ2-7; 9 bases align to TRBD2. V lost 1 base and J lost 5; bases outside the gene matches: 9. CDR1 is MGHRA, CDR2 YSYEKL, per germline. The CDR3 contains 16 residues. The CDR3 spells CASSQALAGDPNEQYF. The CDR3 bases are TGCGCCAGCAGCCAAGCCTTAGCGGGAGATCCGAACGAGCAGTACTTC.

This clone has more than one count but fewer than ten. The CDR3 DNA sequence: TGTGCCAGCAGTTTGACTAGCGGGGGGGCCGAGGAGACCCAGTACTTC. Translated, it gives CASSLTSGGAEETQYF. The chain combines TRBV28 with TRBJ2-5, with TRBD2 matching 14 bases. CDR1 MDHEN and CDR2 SYDVKM come from the germline V gene. The V segment lost 3 bases and the J segment 5 bases; nucleotides outside the gene matches: 5. The CDR3 loop spans 16 amino acids.

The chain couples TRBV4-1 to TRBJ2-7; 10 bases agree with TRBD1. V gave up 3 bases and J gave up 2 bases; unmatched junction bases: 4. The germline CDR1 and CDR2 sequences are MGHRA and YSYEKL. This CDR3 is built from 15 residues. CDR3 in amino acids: CASSHGTGAPYEQYF. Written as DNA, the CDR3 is TGCGCCAGCAGCCATGGGACAGGGGCGCCCTACGAGCAGTACTTC.

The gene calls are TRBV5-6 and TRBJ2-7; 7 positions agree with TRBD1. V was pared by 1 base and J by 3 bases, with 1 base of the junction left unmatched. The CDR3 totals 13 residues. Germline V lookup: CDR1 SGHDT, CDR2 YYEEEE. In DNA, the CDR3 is TGTGCCAGCAGCTTGCCAGGGGGCTACGAGCAGTACTTC. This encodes CASSLPGGYEQYF.

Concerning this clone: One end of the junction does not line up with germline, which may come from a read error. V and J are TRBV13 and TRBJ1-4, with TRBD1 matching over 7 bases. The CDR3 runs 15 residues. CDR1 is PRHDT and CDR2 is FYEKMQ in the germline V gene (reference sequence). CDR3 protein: CASSLGDRVDEKLFF. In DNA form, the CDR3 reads TGTGCCAGCAGCCTAGGGGACAGAGTAGACGAAAAACTGTTTTTT.

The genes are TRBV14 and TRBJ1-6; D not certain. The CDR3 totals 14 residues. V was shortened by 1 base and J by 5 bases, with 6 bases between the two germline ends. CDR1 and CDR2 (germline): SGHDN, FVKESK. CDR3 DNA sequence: TGTGCCAGCAGCCAAGTATTCGATAATTCACCCCTCCACTTT. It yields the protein CASSQVFDNSPLHF. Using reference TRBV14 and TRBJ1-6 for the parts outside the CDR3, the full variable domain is EAGVTQFPSHSVIEKGQTVTLRCDPISGHDNLYWYRRVMGKEIKFLLHFVKESKQDESGMPNNRFLAERTGGTYSTLKVQPAELEDSGVYFCASSQVFDNSPLHFGNGTRLTVT.

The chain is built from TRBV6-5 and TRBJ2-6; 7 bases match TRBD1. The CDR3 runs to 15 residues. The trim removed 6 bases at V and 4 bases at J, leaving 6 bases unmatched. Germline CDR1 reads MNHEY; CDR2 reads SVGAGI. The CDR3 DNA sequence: TGTGCCAGCAGACAGGGGATATCCGGGGCCAACGTCCTGACTTTC. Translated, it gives CASRQGISGANVLTF.

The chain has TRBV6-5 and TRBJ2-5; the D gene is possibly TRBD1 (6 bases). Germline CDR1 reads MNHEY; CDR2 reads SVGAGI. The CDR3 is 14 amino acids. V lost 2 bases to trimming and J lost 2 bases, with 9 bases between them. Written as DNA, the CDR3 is TGTGCCAGCAGTTACCGGGACATACAAGAGACCCAGTACTTC. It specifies CASSYRDIQETQYF.